This is a list of T cell receptor beta chains from one sample in a study of T cell responses to AZD1222 COVID-19 vaccine. Only in-frame clones appear in the TCRdb table, and some are missing; sequencing was by immunoSEQ multiplex PCR. Among approximately 200,000 clones listed, about nine tenths were seen once. The sample was peripheral blood, taken 28 days after the second AZD1222 dose. The receptors were gathered from an adult who received the AZD1222 COVID-19 vaccine. Both conserved end residues are part of each CDR3. D genes are given only for firm matches. Size tells how often a clone was seen (once, few, many) or the class of an expanded clone, and some rows leave it out.

cdr3_aa cdr3_nt clone_size d_call j_call v_call
CASSQDRRGGNEKLFF TGCGCCAGCAGCCAAGATCGGCGAGGTGGTAATGAAAAACTGTTTTTT - - TRBJ1-4 TRBV4-3
CASSQGWTEAFF TGTGCCAGCAGCCAAGGGTGGACTGAAGCTTTCTTT - - TRBJ1-1 TRBV7-9
CASSNPGTSDYGYTF TGTGCCAGTAGTAACCCTGGGACCAGCGACTATGGCTACACCTTC - - TRBJ1-2 TRBV19
CASSFQGDLEQYF TGTGCCAGCAGCTTCCAGGGAGATCTCGAGCAGTACTTC - - TRBJ2-7 TRBV7-2
CASSPGAGASYNEQFF TGTGCCAGCAGCCCAGGAGCGGGAGCGTCCTACAATGAGCAGTTCTTC - TRBD2 TRBJ2-1 TRBV7-9
CASSVAGDYGYTF TGTGCCAGCAGCGTAGCAGGGGACTATGGCTACACCTTC once - TRBJ1-2 TRBV9
CASSLRTGAFF TGTGCCAGCAGTTTAAGGACTGGAGCTTTCTTT - - TRBJ1-1 TRBV28
CASSYLAGSSYEQYF TGTGCCAGCAGTTACCTAGCGGGGTCCTCCTACGAGCAGTACTTC - TRBD2 TRBJ2-7 TRBV6-2/TRBV6-3
CASSYGTGPNTEAFF TGCGCCAGCAGCTACGGGACAGGGCCCAACACTGAAGCTTTCTTT - TRBD1 TRBJ1-1 TRBV5-1
CASSEGRTGAYEQYF TGTGCCAGCAGTGAAGGGAGGACAGGGGCTTACGAGCAGTACTTC - TRBD1 TRBJ2-7 TRBV6-1
CATSDTGQGANIQYF TGTGCCACCAGTGATACCGGACAGGGGGCGAACATTCAGTACTTC - TRBD1 TRBJ2-4 TRBV24-1
CAISEGSGSTYEQYF TGTGCCATCAGTGAGGGCTCGGGGTCCACCTACGAGCAGTACTTC - - TRBJ2-7 TRBV10-3
CASSLRAGKGSPLHF TGTGCCAGCAGTTTAAGGGCAGGGAAAGGCTCACCCCTCCACTTT - - TRBJ1-6 TRBV28
CASSSDRESTEAFF TGTGCCAGCAGCTCGGACAGGGAGAGCACTGAAGCTTTCTTT once TRBD1 TRBJ1-1 TRBV11-1
CASSFATNEKLFF TGTGCCAGCAGTTTTGCAACTAATGAAAAACTGTTTTTT - - TRBJ1-4 TRBV27
CASSLSAGTNEKLFF TGTGCCAGCAGTTTATCGGCAGGGACTAATGAAAAACTGTTTTTT - - TRBJ1-4 TRBV28
CASSDAIEAFF TGTGCCAGCAGTGACGCAATAGAAGCTTTCTTT - - TRBJ1-1 TRBV28
CAFGQGLYGYTF TGTGCCTTCGGACAGGGACTCTATGGCTACACCTTC - TRBD1 TRBJ1-2 TRBV30
CASSSPGVGANVLTF TGTGCCAGCAGTTCCCCGGGGGTTGGGGCCAACGTCCTGACTTTC - - TRBJ2-6 TRBV28
CASSRLVGEKLFF TGTGCCAGCAGCCGCTTAGTCGGTGAAAAACTGTTTTTT - - TRBJ1-4 TRBV7-3
CATSGGRGQGALNYGYTF TGTGCCACCAGCGGGGGTAGGGGACAGGGGGCCCTTAACTATGGCTACACCTTC - TRBD1 TRBJ1-2 TRBV15
CASSGFRDSNSPLHF TGTGCCAGCAGCGGTTTTAGGGACAGCAATTCACCCCTCCACTTT - TRBD1 TRBJ1-6 TRBV9
CASSLARSNQPQHF TGTGCCAGCAGCTTAGCGAGGAGCAATCAGCCCCAGCATTTT - - TRBJ1-5 TRBV7-2
CASSLVDSYEQYF TGTGCCAGCAGCTTGGTCGACAGCTACGAGCAGTACTTC - - TRBJ2-7 TRBV13
CASKLGDSSSYNEQFF TGTGCCAGCAAACTAGGGGACTCTAGCTCCTACAATGAGCAGTTCTTC - - TRBJ2-1 TRBV28
CASSGTGGSETNQPQHF TGTGCCAGCAGTGGGACAGGGGGCAGTGAAACCAATCAGCCCCAGCATTTT - TRBD1 TRBJ1-5 TRBV6-1
CASSRTGGSAYEQYF TGTGCCAGCAGCCGGACAGGGGGCAGCGCCTACGAGCAGTACTTC - TRBD1 TRBJ2-7 TRBV7-3
CASSYPGQGDEQYF TGTGCCAGCAGTTACCCGGGACAGGGGGACGAGCAGTACTTC - TRBD1 TRBJ2-7 TRBV6-6
CASSDGRETQYF TGTGCCAGCAGCGATGGGCGAGAGACCCAGTACTTC - - TRBJ2-5 TRBV9
CASSPGTGGGEKLFF TGCGCCAGCAGCCCGGGGACAGGGGGAGGTGAAAAACTGTTTTTT once TRBD1 TRBJ1-4 TRBV5-1
CASWLLSPNEQFF TGCGCCAGCTGGTTGCTCTCCCCCAATGAGCAGTTCTTC - - TRBJ2-1 TRBV5-1
CASSLGGTSSNEQFF TGTGCCAGCAGCTTAGGTGGGACTAGTAGCAATGAGCAGTTCTTC - TRBD2 TRBJ2-1 TRBV11-3
CASSGGQGAFYEQYF TGTGCCAGCAGTGGGGGACAGGGGGCTTTCTACGAGCAGTACTTC - TRBD1 TRBJ2-7 TRBV27
CASSPSQEGYYGYTF TGTGCCAGCTCACCTTCCCAGGAGGGGTACTATGGCTACACCTTC - - TRBJ1-2 TRBV18
CASSLYARSAYEQYF TGTGCCAGCAGTTTATATGCCAGGTCAGCCTACGAGCAGTACTTC - - TRBJ2-7 TRBV28
CASSSHSPGSYEKLFF TGTGCCAGCAGTTCGCATAGTCCGGGATCCTATGAAAAACTGTTTTTT - - TRBJ1-4 TRBV28
CASSPESRGETQYF TGTGCCAGTAGTCCCGAAAGCAGGGGAGAGACCCAGTACTTC - - TRBJ2-5 TRBV19